This T cell receptor (beta chain) was documented in a study of cytomegalovirus exposure and HLA in healthy donors. Germline V gene lookup returns CDR1 LNHDA and CDR2 SQIVND (reference sequence). V was cut by 7 bases and J by 4 bases, with 11 bases left in between. The CDR3 is 13 amino acids. 13 Jbeta primers and 60 Vbeta primers were used for the PCR. TCRdb's table, derived via immunoSEQ multiplex PCR, lists solely in-frame clones and lacks some. This sample has 150,000 or so clones, with 80% found just once. The chain joins TRBV19 to TRBJ2-1; tentatively, D is TRBD1 (6 bases). This clonotype was obtained from a woman in her 40s in good health and CMV-seronegative. What was sequenced was PBMCs. The CDR3 DNA reads as TGTGCCAGTAAGCAGGGGCCTTACAATGAGCAGTTCTTC. Translating gives CASKQGPYNEQFF. Full variable domain (remainder filled in from reference TRBV19 and TRBJ2-1): DGGITQSPKYLFRKEGQNVTLSCEQNLNHDAMYWYRQDPGQGLRLIYYSQIVNDFQKGDIAEGYSVSREKKESFPLTVTSAQKNPTAFYLCASKQGPYNEQFFGPGTRLTVL.